These T cell receptor beta chains were read from a single sample in a study of regulatory T cells in long-lasting Graves disease. TCRdb redid the calling of the multiplex PCR reads with MiXCR, one entry per CDR3 protein. The profile covers a few hundred thousand distinct CDR3 sequences, with just over 20% appearing a single time and over 11% taken by the ten largest. The sample was peripheral blood mononuclear cells (PBMCs), taken at new diagnosis, from a patient treated with antithyroid drugs. These receptor sequences come from a female donor with Graves disease. CDR3s include the opening cysteine and the closing phenylalanine or tryptophan.

J	V	CDR3
TRBJ2-3	TRBV7-9	CASSLTTTDTQYF
TRBJ2-3	TRBV20-1	CSAGTSGAVSTDTQYF
TRBJ2-1	TRBV6-5	CASSYSIWEGLPNEQFF
TRBJ1-1	TRBV6-9	CASSYLGARTEAFF
TRBJ1-3	TRBV30	CAWSLWISGNTIYF
TRBJ2-5	TRBV6-2/TRBV6-3	CASSYVWRAGDQETQYF
TRBJ1-1	TRBV30	CAWSLRTGGAGNTEAFF
TRBJ1-4	TRBV7-8	CASGGGGLEKLFF
TRBJ2-1	TRBV10-3	CAISESIGPTKPVF
TRBJ2-2	TRBV4-1	CASSQESAGWTGELFF
TRBJ1-1	TRBV7-9	CASEDRGVTEAFF
TRBJ2-2	TRBV6-1	CASSDRAYDTGELFF
TRBJ1-6	TRBV7-2	CASSLAASYNSPLHF
TRBJ2-1	TRBV7-2	CASSLTSSYNEQFF
TRBJ2-1	TRBV11-3	CASSLESYNEQFF
TRBJ1-1	TRBV12-3/TRBV12-4	CASSLSDRPNTEAFF
TRBJ2-1	TRBV2	CASRDPTSGYNEQFF
TRBJ2-7	TRBV20-1	CGGTTDNEQYF
TRBJ2-3	TRBV28	CASSLTSGGATYTQYF